Below, 21 T cell receptor beta chains from the same sample are listed, as sequenced in a study of blood T cell repertoires in COVID-19. Using immunoSEQ multiplex PCR, the repertoire was profiled, and TCRdb retains in-frame clones only, with some absent. This sample has some 150,000 clones, with 80% to 90% found just once. The sample consisted of peripheral blood. These receptors originate from a woman between 55 and 75 years old with acute or convalescent COVID-19.

J is TRBJ2-3 and V is TRBV9; D uncertain. Germline V gene sequence: CDR1 SGDLS, CDR2 YYNGEE. V lost 4 bases, J lost 3 bases, and 15 bases lay in between. CDR3 length: 15 residues. The CDR3 sequence: CASSLQLVSTDTQYF. The CDR3 DNA follows: TGTGCCAGCAGCCTCCAACTGGTATCTACAGATACGCAGTATTTT. Based on the CDR3 plus reference TRBV9 and TRBJ2-3, the full variable domain is DSGVTQTPKHLITATGQRVTLRCSPRSGDLSVYWYQQSLDQGLQFLIQYYNGEERAKGNILERFSAQQFPDLHSELNLSSLELGDSALYFCASSLQLVSTDTQYFGPGTRLTVL.

This chain uses TRBV18 with TRBJ2-1, with a tentative D call TRBD1 (6 bases). V lost 4 bases and J 8 bases, leaving 24 bases between the germline ends. Per the germline V gene, CDR1 is KGHSH and CDR2 is LQKENI. The CDR3 contains 17 residues. The CDR3, as DNA: TGTGCCAGCTCACAACCCACAGGGATGGTGGGTCCTGATGAGCAGTTCTTC. Amino acid sequence: CASSQPTGMVGPDEQFF.

This clone appeared a single time. The rearrangement uses TRBV28 and TRBJ1-2; D is uncertain. This CDR3 is 15 amino acids long. Germline V CDR1 and CDR2: MDHEN, SYDVKM. Trimming left V 5 bases short and J 8 bases short, with 21 bases between. CDR3 amino acids: CASSPLSPESGGYTF. Here the CDR3 DNA reads TGTGCCAGCAGTCCCCTTTCCCCTGAGTCGGGGGGCTACACCTTC.

The J gene is TRBJ1-2, the V gene TRBV6-6, with 7 bases that match TRBD1. The CDR3 is 14 amino acids. Germline assignment: CDR1 MNHNY and CDR2 SVGAGI (reference sequence). After removal of 4 bases from V and 6 bases from J, the junction contained 8 bases not matched to a gene. The CDR3 is CASSSMTGRNGYTF. The CDR3 nucleotides read TGTGCCAGCAGTTCAATGACAGGGAGAAATGGCTACACCTTC.

This clone has a handful of counts. This rearrangement joins TRBV10-3 to TRBJ1-6; D not certain. Germline V lookup: CDR1 ENHRY, CDR2 SYGVKD. V was shortened by 0 bases and J by 9 bases, with 9 bases between the two germline ends. The CDR3 contains 14 residues. The CDR3 DNA is TGTGCCATCAGTGAGTCCGGAGGGCTTTCACCCCTCCACTTT. This encodes CAISESGGLSPLHF.

The rearrangement joins TRBV11-2 to TRBJ2-7; TRBD1 matches at 8 bases. After removal of 5 bases from V and 6 bases from J, the junction contained 12 bases not matched to a gene. This CDR3 comprises 15 residues. Germline CDR1 SGHAT, CDR2 FQNNGV. The CDR3 loop is CASSRDRGEGGEQYF. CDR3 DNA: TGTGCCAGCAGCCGCGACAGGGGAGAAGGGGGCGAGCAGTACTTC.

The gene calls are TRBV29-1 and TRBJ2-3; D might be TRBD2 (5 bases). Germline V gives CDR1 SQVTM, CDR2 ANQGSEA. The length of the CDR3 is 12 residues. V shed 7 bases and J shed 2 bases, with 10 bases lying between them. In nucleotides, the CDR3 is TGCAGCGCAGGACTGGACACAGATACGCAGTATTTT. It encodes CSAGLDTDTQYF.

V gene TRBV2 combines with J gene TRBJ1-1; the D gene is possibly TRBD1 (6 bases). The length of the CDR3 is 14 residues. V shed 9 bases and J shed 3 bases, with 17 bases lying between them. CDR1 is SNHLY, CDR2 FYNNEI, per germline. The CDR3 region has the DNA TGTGCCAGTCCCCGGCGGGGGGCCGACACTGAAGCTTTCTTT. As protein: CASPRRGADTEAFF.

The chain links TRBV27 to TRBJ1-1; no reliable D call. Trimming stripped 5 bases from V and 0 bases from J, with 10 bases between. Germline CDR1 is MNHEY and CDR2 is SMNVEV (reference sequence). There are 14 residues in the CDR3. CDR3 region: CASSLGSLNTEAFF. The CDR3 DNA reads TGTGCCAGCAGTCTCGGGAGCTTGAACACTGAAGCTTTCTTT.

This chain connects TRBV19 to TRBJ2-1, with D perhaps TRBD2 (5 bases). Germline CDR1 LNHDA, CDR2 SQIVND (reference sequence). Between the trimmed V and J ends, which lost 4 bases and 6 bases, there was a span of 10 bases. The CDR3 length is 13 residues. In nucleotides, the CDR3 is TGTGCCAGTAGTACGGCGGGTCGCAATGAGCAGTTCTTC. Translated, it gives CASSTAGRNEQFF.

The chain links TRBV10-1 to TRBJ1-5; D is uncertain. The germline gives CDR1 WNHNN, CDR2 SYGVQD (reference sequence). The CDR3 sequence is 16 residues long. V lost 0 bases and J lost 4, with 13 bases in between. CDR3 nucleotide sequence: TGCGCCAGCAGTGAGTCACAGCGAAGGGAGAATCAGCCCCAGCATTTT. As protein: CASSESQRRENQPQHF.

This chain uses TRBV24-1 with TRBJ2-1, with 9 bases lining up with TRBD2. The V and J ends lost 12 bases and 0 bases, in that order; junction bases with no gene match: 2. This CDR3 has 13 amino acids. Germline V gene data show CDR1 as KGHDR and CDR2 as SFDVKD. The CDR3 here is CAAGGSSYNEQFF. The CDR3 DNA reads as TGTGCCGCGGGGGGGAGCTCCTACAATGAGCAGTTCTTC.

The J gene is TRBJ1-1, the V gene TRBV21-1. TRBV21-1 is classified as a pseudogene. The CDR3 has 13 amino acids. The CDR3 spells CASSEGLITEAFF. The CDR3 DNA is TGTGCCAGCAGCGAAGGACTGATTACTGAAGCTTTCTTT.

This chain connects TRBV27 to TRBJ2-1; the match to TRBD1 covers 10 bases. Germline CDR1 MNHEY, CDR2 SMNVEV (reference sequence). The trim removed 5 bases at V and 4 bases at J, leaving 8 bases unmatched. The CDR3 contains 16 residues. CDR3 loop: CASSRTPGQGYNEQFF. DNA of the CDR3: TGTGCCAGCAGTCGAACCCCGGGACAGGGGTACAATGAGCAGTTCTTC.

This clone was detected a few times. The J gene is TRBJ1-6, the V gene TRBV7-9; D call uncertain. The germline V and J ends were trimmed by 5 bases and 11 bases, with 10 bases remaining between them. Germline V gene lookup returns CDR1 SEHNR and CDR2 FQNEAQ (reference sequence). This CDR3 spans 12 amino acids. CDR3 bases: TGTGCCAGCAGCGTATCCGAGACACCCCTCCACTTT. Protein sequence: CASSVSETPLHF.

The chain recombines TRBV6-1 with TRBJ1-4; 9 nucleotides match TRBD1. The CDR3 runs to 16 residues. The trim removed 0 bases at V and 7 bases at J, leaving 6 bases unmatched. The germline gives CDR1 MNHNS, CDR2 SASEGT. The CDR3 here is CASSEARQGVGEKLFF. The CDR3 coding sequence is TGTGCCAGCAGTGAAGCAAGACAGGGGGTTGGTGAAAAACTGTTTTTT.

V gene TRBV7-9 combines with J gene TRBJ2-7; 7 positions agree with TRBD1. The CDR3 runs 18 residues. V gave up 5 bases and J gave up 6 bases; unmatched junction bases: 22. Per the germline V gene, CDR1 is SEHNR and CDR2 is FQNEAQ (reference sequence). This CDR3 reads CASSPPVGTVSQWSEQYF. The CDR3 nucleotides read TGTGCCAGCAGCCCCCCTGTGGGGACAGTAAGCCAATGGAGCGAGCAGTACTTC.

This chain links TRBV7-9 with TRBJ1-2, with TRBD1 matching over 10 bases. CDR3 size: 16 residues. V shed 3 bases and J 5 bases; nucleotides not matched to a gene: 9. Germline V gene data show CDR1 as SEHNR and CDR2 as FQNEAQ (reference sequence). CDR3 amino acids: CASSFPTRDRGYGYTF. CDR3 in DNA: TGTGCCAGCAGCTTTCCTACTAGGGACAGGGGATATGGCTACACCTTC.

The chain combines TRBV6-5 with TRBJ2-3; maybe TRBD1 (6 bases). Germline V gene sequence: CDR1 MNHEY, CDR2 SVGAGI. The CDR3 is made up of 14 amino acids. Trimming stripped 5 bases from V and 4 bases from J, with 13 bases between. The CDR3 DNA follows: TGTGCCAGCAGTCGTTTAGGGGGTGCAGATACGCAGTATTTT. Amino acid sequence: CASSRLGGADTQYF.

V usage is TRBV11-1 and J usage is TRBJ1-2; TRBD1 matches at 9 bases. Germline loops: CDR1 SGHAT, CDR2 FQDESV (reference sequence). The CDR3 is 14 amino acids. Trimming removed 5 bases from V and 4 bases from J; junction bases left unmatched: 5. The CDR3 sequence: CASSAQGAGYGYTF. CDR3 in DNA: TGTGCCAGCAGCGCACAGGGGGCGGGCTATGGCTACACCTTC.

V usage is TRBV10-3 and J usage is TRBJ1-1; D gene ambiguous. The germline gives CDR1 ENHRY, CDR2 SYGVKD. This CDR3 region has 13 residues. The ends were cut back, 9 bases at V and 4 bases at J, with 15 bases in the middle. The CDR3 nucleotides are TGTGCCATTAGAGTCGGGGTGGGCACTGAAGCTTTCTTT. This gives the protein CAIRVGVGTEAFF.